These 15 T cell receptor beta chains were all obtained from the same sample, sequenced in a study of neoadjuvant nivolumab and ipilimumab in lung cancer. Produced via immunoSEQ multiplex PCR; TCRdb's table is partial and in-frame only. Here the sample spans about 6,600 clones, about 65% being singletons. The sample consisted of tumor tissue, taken after neoadjuvant nivolumab, alone or with ipilimumab, at or shortly before surgery. Receptors originate from an adult with non-small cell lung cancer.

This sequence joins TRBV28 and TRBJ1-1, with D uncertain. The CDR3 has 14 residues. V was cut by 2 bases and J by 1 base, with 8 bases left in between. Germline CDR1 MDHEN, CDR2 SYDVKM. Written as DNA, the CDR3 is TGTGCCAGCAGTTTAACAAGAACGAACACTGAAGCTTTCTTT. It specifies CASSLTRTNTEAFF.

This chain uses TRBV7-9 with TRBJ1-1, with D unclear. Trimming shortened V by 7 bases and J by 0 bases, and 9 bases separated the two germline ends. CDR1 is SEHNR, CDR2 FQNEAQ, per germline (reference sequence). This CDR3 comprises 13 residues. DNA of the CDR3: TGTGCCAGCACCGTGACGATGAACACTGAAGCTTTCTTT. It codes for CASTVTMNTEAFF.

This rearrangement joins TRBV9 to TRBJ2-7; 8 bases fit TRBD1. The ends lost 0 bases at V and 3 bases at J; junction bases unmatched: 5. This CDR3 region has 15 residues. The germline CDR1 and CDR2 sequences are SGDLS and YYNGEE. CDR3 DNA sequence: TGTGCCAGCAGCGTAGGGGGGACAGGATACTACGAGCAGTACTTC. Its protein product is CASSVGGTGYYEQYF.

This clone is classed as medium-sized (0.01 to 0.1%). This chain connects TRBV27 to TRBJ2-3; 7 bases agree with TRBD1. Trimming removed 7 bases from V and 2 bases from J; junction bases left unmatched: 12. The germline V gene encodes CDR1 MNHEY and CDR2 SMNVEV (reference sequence). The CDR3 length is 16 residues. The CDR3 DNA follows: TGTGCCAGCAATTGGAGGTTCAGGGGGACCACAGATACGCAGTATTTT. This translates into CASNWRFRGTTDTQYF.

This chain connects TRBV18 to TRBJ2-7; no firm D call. This CDR3 spans 14 amino acids. The V gene lost 6 bases and the J gene lost 6 bases, with 18 bases spanning the gap. Germline lookup yields CDR1 KGHSH and CDR2 LQKENI. CDR3 DNA sequence: TGTGCCAGCTCGCCTAGACCGGCTTGGGGCGAGCAGTACTTC. It encodes CASSPRPAWGEQYF. The whole variable domain, filled in from reference TRBV18 and TRBJ2-7, reads NAGVMQNPRHLVRRRGQEARLRCSPMKGHSHVYWYRQLPEEGLKFMVYLQKENIIDESGMPKERFSAEFPKEGPSILRIQQVVRGDSAAYFCASSPRPAWGEQYFGPGTRLTVT.

The chain uses TRBV6-5 and TRBJ2-7; TRBD2 is a possible D gene (6 bases). Between the trimmed V and J ends, which lost 0 bases and 1 base, there was a span of 13 bases. CDR1 is MNHEY, CDR2 SVGAGI, per germline. The CDR3 is made up of 16 amino acids. The CDR3 bases are TGTGCCAGCAGTTACTCGGCCGGAGGGCTGTCCTACGAGCAGTACTTC. Protein sequence: CASSYSAGGLSYEQYF.

The chain couples TRBV7-9 to TRBJ1-1; D gene uncertain. Germline CDR1 and CDR2: SEHNR and FQNEAQ (reference sequence). The CDR3 is made up of 13 amino acids. V lost 3 bases and J lost 3, with 8 bases in between. CDR3 residues: CASSFGRDTEAFF. The CDR3 DNA reads as TGTGCCAGCAGCTTCGGTAGGGACACTGAAGCTTTCTTT.

This clone was found a few times. The V and J genes are TRBV18 and TRBJ2-5; D gene unclear. The CDR3 has 13 amino acids. Germline V gene lookup returns CDR1 KGHSH and CDR2 LQKENI. V lost 6 bases, J lost 5 bases, and 13 bases lay in between. This CDR3 reads CASSALVAETQYF. The CDR3, as DNA: TGTGCCAGCTCGGCCCTAGTTGCGGAGACCCAGTACTTC.

Comments on this clone: A far bigger clonotype differs at one base, so this is likely a read error. The gene calls are TRBV5-4 and TRBJ1-1; D is ambiguous. This CDR3 has 15 residues. Germline V lookup: CDR1 SGHNT, CDR2 YYREEE (reference sequence). Trimming removed 0 bases at V and 0 bases at J, with 9 bases between. CDR3 in DNA: TGTGCCAGCAGCTTGGGGCAGCGGATGAACACTGAAGCTTTCTTT. Translated: CASSLGQRMNTEAFF.

This rearrangement joins TRBV30 to TRBJ2-7, with no clear D. The germline V gene encodes CDR1 GTSNPN and CDR2 SVGIG (reference sequence). Trimming left V 4 bases short and J 1 base short, with 5 bases between. The CDR3 consists of 11 residues. In DNA, the CDR3 is TGTGCCTGGACCAGGTCCTACGAGCAGTACTTC. Residues: CAWTRSYEQYF.

The chain joins TRBV11-1 to TRBJ1-2; TRBD1 matches 10 bases. V shed 5 bases, J shed 10 bases, and the junction held 22 bases outside the gene matches. Germline assignment: CDR1 SGHAT and CDR2 FQDESV (reference sequence). The CDR3 is 18 amino acids. CDR3 region: CASSPNYAASGTGDIYTF. CDR3 sequence (DNA): TGTGCCAGCAGCCCAAATTATGCGGCCTCTGGGACAGGGGATATCTACACCTTC. The variable domain in full, completed from reference TRBV11-1 and TRBJ1-2, reads EAEVAQSPRYKITEKSQAVAFWCDPISGHATLYWYRQILGQGPELLVQFQDESVVDDSQLPKDRFSAERLKGVDSTLKIQPAELGDSAMYLCASSPNYAASGTGDIYTFGSGTRLTVV.

The chain employs TRBV11-3 and TRBJ2-1; no definite D call. The length of the CDR3 is 12 residues. V was shortened by 5 bases and J by 12 bases, with 14 bases between the two germline ends. Germline CDR1 and CDR2: SGHNT and YENEEA. The chain's CDR3 is CASSTDGGGQFF. As DNA, the CDR3 is TGTGCCAGCAGCACCGACGGTGGCGGGCAGTTCTTC.

J is TRBJ1-1 and V is TRBV7-2; D gene unclear. CDR3 length: 14 residues. The germline gives CDR1 SGHTA, CDR2 FQGNSA. The germline V and J ends were trimmed by 5 bases and 2 bases, with 12 bases remaining between them. CDR3 protein: CASSDARINTEAFF. For the CDR3, the DNA is TGTGCCAGCAGCGACGCGCGGATCAACACTGAAGCTTTCTTT.

CDR3 DNA: TGTGCCAGTAGTATAGGTCCAGGGGTTGAGACCCAGTACTTC. Protein sequence: CASSIGPGVETQYF. The gene calls are TRBV19 and TRBJ2-5; D is possibly TRBD1 (6 bases). The CDR3 has 14 amino acids. Looked up from germline, CDR1 is LNHDA and CDR2 is SQIVND (reference sequence). V was pared by 1 base and J by 5 bases, with 11 bases between.

This chain connects TRBV10-3 to TRBJ2-2; D is undetermined. The CDR3 runs to 11 residues. Germline assignment: CDR1 ENHRY and CDR2 SYGVKD. The V end lost 6 bases, the J end lost 13 bases, and 12 bases lay between the germline ends. Written as DNA, the CDR3 is TGTGCCATCAGATCGTCTAATGGGCTGTTTTTT. Protein product: CAIRSSNGLFF.